One sample yielded the 20 T cell receptor beta chains listed below, sequenced in a study of vaccination effects on CD4 cells after COVID-19. TCRdb's table, derived via immunoSEQ multiplex PCR, lists solely in-frame clones and lacks some. The sample lists more than 15,000 clones; around 70% were seen once. What these receptors recognize is not known. With the ViraFEST assay, the study expanded antigen-specific CD4+ T cells using viral peptide pools, then sequenced them. Following culture for approximately 11 days, CD4+ T cells were isolated. Either the BNT162b2 or mRNA-1273 vaccine was given to participants in two doses. Material: CD4+ T cells from PBMCs cultured with SARS-CoV-2 spike peptides, obtained after COVID-19 vaccination. The receptors here all came from a human donor who received a COVID-19 vaccine.

This clone has just a few counts. The chain couples TRBV19 to TRBJ1-2; D is possibly TRBD1 (5 bases). The germline CDR1 and CDR2 sequences are LNHDA and SQIVND (reference sequence). Trimming pared 5 bases from V and 7 bases from J, leaving 17 bases between. The length of the CDR3 is 14 residues. In DNA, the CDR3 is TGTGCCAGTAGTCCGGCGGGGGGTTTAGGTGGCTACACCTTC. As protein: CASSPAGGLGGYTF.

This sequence joins TRBV7-9 and TRBJ1-6; 7 bases are a match to TRBD1. Germline V gene data show CDR1 as SEHNR and CDR2 as FQNEAQ (reference sequence). This CDR3 has 14 residues. J was trimmed by 10 bases and V by 6 bases; bases with no gene match: 9. CDR3 residues: CASRRQGRGSPLHF. Written as DNA, the CDR3 is TGTGCCAGCAGACGACAGGGACGGGGGTCACCCCTCCACTTT. Variable domain in full (rest from reference TRBV7-9 and TRBJ1-6): DTGVSQNPRHKITKRGQNVTFRCDPISEHNRLYWYRQTLGQGPEFLTYFQNEAQLEKSRLLSDRFSAERPKGSFSTLEIQRTEQGDSAMYLCASRRQGRGSPLHFGNGTRLTVT.

This clone was seen a handful of times. The chain couples TRBV7-3 to TRBJ1-1; TRBD1 might be the D (6 bases). Trimming removed 5 bases at V and 2 bases at J, with 15 bases between. From germline, CDR1 is SGHTA and CDR2 FQGTGA. The CDR3 loop spans 15 amino acids. The CDR3 DNA reads TGTGCCAGCAGCCCAACCGGGACAACCAACACTGAAGCTTTCTTT. Its translation is CASSPTGTTNTEAFF.

This clone is medium-sized (0.01 to 0.1%) in the sample. This sequence joins TRBV5-1 and TRBJ2-2; 9 bases line up with TRBD1. Germline V CDR1 and CDR2: SGHRS, YFSETQ. CDR3 size: 18 residues. V gave up 0 bases and J gave up 1 base; unmatched junction bases: 7. CDR3 DNA sequence: TGCGCCAGCAGCTTGGATCCGACAGGGGGTGGGAACACCGGGGAGCTGTTTTTT. Protein sequence: CASSLDPTGGGNTGELFF.

The rearrangement links TRBV9 to TRBJ2-2; 7 nucleotides match TRBD2. This CDR3 is 16 amino acids long. Germline CDR1 reads SGDLS; CDR2 reads YYNGEE. Unmatched junction bases numbered 9, after V lost 4 bases and J lost 3 bases. CDR3 in amino acids: CASSSPPGGDTGELFF. The CDR3 bases are TGTGCCAGCAGCTCACCCCCGGGGGGTGACACCGGGGAGCTGTTTTTT.

This chain connects TRBV2 to TRBJ2-1; D assignment may be TRBD1 or TRBD2 (5 bases each). Trimming removed 4 bases from V and 8 bases from J, with 9 bases in between. The CDR3 is 12 residues long. Germline CDR1 is SNHLY and CDR2 is FYNNEI. CDR3 region: CASSVRGHEQFF. CDR3 DNA: TGTGCCAGCAGTGTGAGGGGCCATGAGCAGTTCTTC.

The rearrangement links TRBV27 to TRBJ2-7; TRBD1 might be the D (6 bases). Trimming shortened V by 3 bases and J by 9 bases, and 9 bases separated the two germline ends. This CDR3 is 11 amino acids long. Germline V gene sequence: CDR1 MNHEY, CDR2 SMNVEV (reference sequence). The CDR3 spells CASSLGTRQYF. CDR3 sequence (DNA): TGTGCCAGCAGTTTGGGGACAAGGCAGTACTTC.

This rearrangement joins TRBV28 to TRBJ2-7, with 9 bases that match TRBD2. V was clipped by 4 bases and J by 2 bases; unmatched bases: 9. The V gene's germline CDR1 is MDHEN and CDR2 SYDVKM. This CDR3 has 16 amino acids. CDR3 DNA: TGTGCCAGCAGTTATCCCCCAAGCGGGAGGACCTACGAGCAGTACTTC. Residues: CASSYPPSGRTYEQYF.

The DNA for the CDR3 is TGTGCCAGCAGCTTAGTCAACCGTGGTGAGCAGTTCTTC. Translating it yields CASSLVNRGEQFF. J is TRBJ2-1 and V is TRBV7-2; D gene uncertain. The V end lost 1 base, the J end lost 9 bases, and 10 bases lay between the germline ends. CDR3 size: 13 residues. CDR1 is SGHTA, CDR2 FQGNSA, per germline.

The chain has TRBV27 and TRBJ2-2; D is unclear. Per germline, CDR1 MNHEY and CDR2 SMNVEV (reference sequence). Trimming pared 2 bases from V and 3 bases from J, leaving 13 bases between. The CDR3 consists of 16 residues. The CDR3 loop reads CASSLPPDGYTGELFF. CDR3 in DNA: TGTGCCAGCAGTTTACCACCGGACGGATACACCGGGGAGCTGTTTTTT.

This clone was seen more than once but under ten times. The chain links TRBV9 to TRBJ2-7; D possibly corresponds to TRBD2 (5 bases). The CDR3 has 17 amino acids. Germline CDR1 and CDR2: SGDLS and YYNGEE. The V and J ends lost 0 bases and 4 bases respectively, with 20 bases between them. CDR3 bases: TGTGCCAGCAGCGTAGGAGGGCAGGCTACCCCACCATACGAGCAGTACTTC. Protein: CASSVGGQATPPYEQYF.

The chain employs TRBV3-1 (or the pseudogene TRBV3-2) and TRBJ2-7; D is undetermined. The CDR3 sequence is 15 residues long. Trimming took off 1 base at V and 3 bases at J, with 13 bases between the two ends. Looked up from germline, CDR1 is LGHDT and CDR2 is YNNKEL (reference sequence). The CDR3 nucleotides are TGTGCCAGCAGCCAAGCAGATCCACCTCGCTACGAGCAGTACTTC. It is translated as CASSQADPPRYEQYF.

The chain employs TRBV12-3 or TRBV12-4 and TRBJ1-5; D gene uncertain. With 3 bases removed from V and 1 base from J, the gap between germline ends came to 4 bases. CDR3 length equals 13 residues. The CDR3 sequence: CASSLFSNQPQHF. DNA for the CDR3: TGTGCCAGCAGTTTGTTCAGCAATCAGCCCCAGCATTTT.

Here the CDR3 DNA reads TGCGCCAGCAGCCAAGAAGAGCGTGAGGAGACCCAGTACTTC. This sequence encodes CASSQEEREETQYF. V is TRBV4-1 and J is TRBJ2-5; D not resolved. The V end lost 0 bases, the J end lost 5 bases, and 10 bases lay between the germline ends. From germline, CDR1 is MGHRA and CDR2 YSYEKL. This CDR3 region has 14 residues.

CDR3 in amino acids: CASSLALAKKTQYF. The CDR3 bases are TGTGCCAGCAGCTTGGCTCTAGCAAAAAAGACCCAGTACTTC. V is TRBV5-4 and J is TRBJ2-5, with D possibly TRBD2 on 5 matching bases. The V and J ends lost 0 bases and 6 bases respectively, with 12 bases between them. This CDR3 has 14 amino acids. Germline-derived CDR1 and CDR2 are SGHNT and YYREEE (reference sequence). The full variable domain, completed using reference TRBV5-4 and TRBJ2-5, is ETGVTQSPTHLIKTRGQQVTLRCSSQSGHNTVSWYQQALGQGPQFIFQYYREEENGRGNFPPRFSGLQFPNYSSELNVNALELDDSALYLCASSLALAKKTQYFGPGTRLLVL.

V gene TRBV6-5 combines with J gene TRBJ2-3, with 7 nucleotides matching TRBD1. The CDR3 consists of 15 residues. V lost 6 bases, J lost 6 bases, and 12 bases stayed unmatched. Germline CDR1 is MNHEY and CDR2 is SVGAGI. CDR3 nucleotide sequence: TGTGCCAGCAGACCCCGACAGGGATTATCGGATACGCAGTATTTT. Translating gives CASRPRQGLSDTQYF.

V gene TRBV28 combines with J gene TRBJ2-7; 11 positions agree with TRBD2. In germline, CDR1 is MDHEN, CDR2 SYDVKM. The junction had 8 bases not matched to a gene; V was cut back by 10 bases and J by 3 bases. The CDR3 is 14 residues long. For the CDR3, the DNA is TGTGCCACCACAACTAGCGGGAGTATCTACGAGCAGTACTTC. Translated: CATTTSGSIYEQYF. The full variable domain, its missing parts supplied by reference TRBV28 and TRBJ2-7, is DVKVTQSSRYLVKRTGEKVFLECVQDMDHENMFWYRQDPGLGLRLIYFSYDVKMKEKGDIPEGYSVSREKKERFSLILESASTNQTSMYLCATTTSGSIYEQYFGPGTRLTVT.

V usage is TRBV7-9 and J usage is TRBJ2-2; TRBD1 matches at 9 bases. CDR1 is SEHNR and CDR2 is FQNEAQ in the germline V gene (reference sequence). V trimming: 7 bases; J trimming: 5 bases; junction bases outside the gene matches: 14. This CDR3 region has 17 residues. The CDR3 DNA follows: TGTGCCAGCACCCCGTCGCCGGGACAGGGAGGGACCGGGGAGCTGTTTTTT. Residues: CASTPSPGQGGTGELFF.

In its sample, this clone was seen once. V is TRBV2 and J is TRBJ1-2; D is undetermined. The CDR3 is made up of 14 amino acids. V dropped 6 bases and J dropped 0 bases, with 11 bases sitting between them. Germline loops: CDR1 SNHLY, CDR2 FYNNEI. The CDR3 region has the DNA TGTGCCAGCAGCGCCCCCGAGACTAACTATGGCTACACCTTC. Translation: CASSAPETNYGYTF. Looking up the rest from reference TRBV2 and TRBJ1-2 gives the full variable domain: EPEVTQTPSHQVTQMGQEVILRCVPISNHLYFYWYRQILGQKVEFLVSFYNNEISEKSEIFDDQFSVERPDGSNFTLKIRSTKLEDSAMYFCASSAPETNYGYTFGSGTRLTVV.

This chain links TRBV9 with TRBJ2-1; TRBD2 matches at 7 bases. Trimming took 0 bases from V and 8 from J; bases not matched to a gene: 11. The CDR3 consists of 16 residues. Germline CDR1 and CDR2: SGDLS and YYNGEE. CDR3 in amino acids: CASSVGGGSPLDEQFF. The CDR3 DNA reads TGTGCCAGCAGCGTAGGGGGAGGGAGCCCTCTCGATGAGCAGTTCTTC.